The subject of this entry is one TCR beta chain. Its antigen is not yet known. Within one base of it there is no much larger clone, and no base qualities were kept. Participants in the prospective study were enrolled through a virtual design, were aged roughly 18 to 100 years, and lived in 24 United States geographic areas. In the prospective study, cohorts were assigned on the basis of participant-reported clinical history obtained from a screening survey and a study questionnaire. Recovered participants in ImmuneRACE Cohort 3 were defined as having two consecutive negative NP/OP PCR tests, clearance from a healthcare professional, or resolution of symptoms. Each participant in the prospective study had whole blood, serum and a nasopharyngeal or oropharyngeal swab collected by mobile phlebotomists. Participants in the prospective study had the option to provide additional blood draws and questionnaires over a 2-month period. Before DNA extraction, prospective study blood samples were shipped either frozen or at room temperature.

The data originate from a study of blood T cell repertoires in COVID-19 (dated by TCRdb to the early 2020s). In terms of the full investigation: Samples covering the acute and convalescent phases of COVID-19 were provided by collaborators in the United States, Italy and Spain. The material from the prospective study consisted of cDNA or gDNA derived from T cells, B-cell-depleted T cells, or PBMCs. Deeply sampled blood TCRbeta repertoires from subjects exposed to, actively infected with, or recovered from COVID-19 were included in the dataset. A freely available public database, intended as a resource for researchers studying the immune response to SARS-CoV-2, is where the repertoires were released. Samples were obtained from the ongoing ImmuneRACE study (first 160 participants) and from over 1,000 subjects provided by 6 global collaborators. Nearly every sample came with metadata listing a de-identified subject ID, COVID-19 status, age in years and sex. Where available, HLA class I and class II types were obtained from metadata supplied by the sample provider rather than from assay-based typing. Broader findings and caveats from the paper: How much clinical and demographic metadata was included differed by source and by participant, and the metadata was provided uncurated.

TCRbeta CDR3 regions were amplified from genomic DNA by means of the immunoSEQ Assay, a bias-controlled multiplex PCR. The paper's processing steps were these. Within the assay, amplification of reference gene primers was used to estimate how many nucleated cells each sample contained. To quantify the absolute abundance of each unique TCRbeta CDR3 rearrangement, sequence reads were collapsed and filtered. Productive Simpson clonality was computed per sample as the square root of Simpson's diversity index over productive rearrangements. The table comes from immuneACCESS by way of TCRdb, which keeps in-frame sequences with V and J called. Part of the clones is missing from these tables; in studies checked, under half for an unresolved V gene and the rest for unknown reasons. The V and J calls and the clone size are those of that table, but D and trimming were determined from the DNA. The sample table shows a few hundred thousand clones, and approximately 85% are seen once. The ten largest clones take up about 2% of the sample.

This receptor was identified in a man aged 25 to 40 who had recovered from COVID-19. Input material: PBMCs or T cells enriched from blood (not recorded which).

The DNA sequence is TGTGCCAGTAGTACCCAAACTAGCGGGGGGGCCTTCAGCACAGATACGCAGTATTTT. Its protein is CASSTQTSGGAFSTDTQYF. Recombination joined TRBV19 with TRBJ2-3; 13 bases in the middle match TRBD2. Via the germline V gene (reference sequence), CDR1 is LNHDA and CDR2 SQIVND. CDR3 length: 19 amino acids, cysteine to phenylalanine. Of all the DNA, just the CDR3 is kept, 57 bases in frame from base 1. Unmatched junction bases come to 10, with V trimmed by 4 bases and J by 0 bases.